The text below deals with one T cell receptor beta chain. Antigen specificity is unknown. CDR1 is GTSNPN and CDR2 is SVGIG in the germline V gene (reference sequence). The CDR3 covers 13 residues. V dropped 5 bases and J dropped 12 bases, with 23 bases sitting between them. Treatment of the sample: roughly ten-day PBMC culture with coronavirus spike peptide pools or control peptides (ViraFEST assay). The data were taken from a study of vaccination and CD4 T cells after COVID-19. Cultured CD4+ T cells had their DNA profiled by the Oncomine TCR Beta short-read assay. TCRdb used MiXCR to reprocess the PCR reads, holding one entry per CDR3 protein. Of 8,500 to 11,000 distinct CDR3 sequences listed, approximately 59% were seen once; the top ten hold 27%.

J is TRBJ2-7 and V is TRBV30; TRBD1 or TRBD2 may be the D gene (5 bases each). What was sequenced was CD4+ T cells from blood, cultured in vitro. The sequence derives from a human donor who had recovered from COVID-19. The CDR3 protein is CAWGVAGTQKWYF. The CDR3 DNA follows: TGTGCCTGGGGGGTGGCTGGGACCCAAAAGTGGTACTTC.